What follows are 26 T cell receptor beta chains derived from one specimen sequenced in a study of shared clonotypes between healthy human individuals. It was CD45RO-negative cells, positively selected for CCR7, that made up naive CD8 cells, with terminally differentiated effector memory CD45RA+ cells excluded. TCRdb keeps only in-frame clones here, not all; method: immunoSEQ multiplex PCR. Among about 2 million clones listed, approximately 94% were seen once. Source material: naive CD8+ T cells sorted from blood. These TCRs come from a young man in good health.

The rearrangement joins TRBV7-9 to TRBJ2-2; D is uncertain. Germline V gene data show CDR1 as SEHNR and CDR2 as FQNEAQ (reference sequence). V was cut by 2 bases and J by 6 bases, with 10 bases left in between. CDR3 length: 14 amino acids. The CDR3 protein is CASSLLSEAGELFF. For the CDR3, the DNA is TGTGCCAGCAGCTTATTAAGTGAGGCCGGGGAGCTGTTTTTT.

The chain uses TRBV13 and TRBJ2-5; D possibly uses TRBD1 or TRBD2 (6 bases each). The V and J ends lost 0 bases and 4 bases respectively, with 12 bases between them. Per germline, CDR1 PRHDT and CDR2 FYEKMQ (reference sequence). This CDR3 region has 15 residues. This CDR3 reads CASSLGEGVGETQYF. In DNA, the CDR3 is TGTGCCAGCAGCTTAGGGGAGGGGGTCGGAGAGACCCAGTACTTC. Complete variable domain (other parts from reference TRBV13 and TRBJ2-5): AAGVIQSPRHLIKEKRETATLKCYPIPRHDTVYWYQQGPGQDPQFLISFYEKMQSDKGSIPDRFSAQQFSDYHSELNMSSLELGDSALYFCASSLGEGVGETQYFGPGTRLLVL.

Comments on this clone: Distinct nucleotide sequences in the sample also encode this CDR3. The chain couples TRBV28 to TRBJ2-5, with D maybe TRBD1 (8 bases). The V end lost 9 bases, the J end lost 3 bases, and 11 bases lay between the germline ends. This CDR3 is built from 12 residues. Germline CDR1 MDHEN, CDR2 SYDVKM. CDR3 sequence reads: CASTGGEETQYF. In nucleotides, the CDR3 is TGTGCCAGTACAGGGGGGGAAGAGACCCAGTACTTC.

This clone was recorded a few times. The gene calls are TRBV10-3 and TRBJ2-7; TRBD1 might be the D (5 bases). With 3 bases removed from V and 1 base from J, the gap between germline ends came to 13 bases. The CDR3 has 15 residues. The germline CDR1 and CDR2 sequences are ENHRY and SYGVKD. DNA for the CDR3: TGTGCCATCAGTGAAACGGACACCGGATCCTACGAGCAGTACTTC. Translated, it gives CAISETDTGSYEQYF.

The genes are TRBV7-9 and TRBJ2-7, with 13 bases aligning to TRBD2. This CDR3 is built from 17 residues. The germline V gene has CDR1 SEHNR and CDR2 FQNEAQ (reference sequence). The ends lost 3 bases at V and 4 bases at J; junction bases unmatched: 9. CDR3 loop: CASSLTSGGQVGYEQYF. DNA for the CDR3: TGTGCCAGCAGCTTGACTAGCGGGGGGCAGGTCGGGTACGAGCAGTACTTC.

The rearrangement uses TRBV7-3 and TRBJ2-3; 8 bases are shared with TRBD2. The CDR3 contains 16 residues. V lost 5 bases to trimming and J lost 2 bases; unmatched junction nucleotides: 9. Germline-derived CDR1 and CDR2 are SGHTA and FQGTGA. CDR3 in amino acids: CASSPTLAGNTDTQYF. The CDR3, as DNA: TGTGCCAGCAGCCCCACCTTAGCGGGGAACACAGATACGCAGTATTTT.

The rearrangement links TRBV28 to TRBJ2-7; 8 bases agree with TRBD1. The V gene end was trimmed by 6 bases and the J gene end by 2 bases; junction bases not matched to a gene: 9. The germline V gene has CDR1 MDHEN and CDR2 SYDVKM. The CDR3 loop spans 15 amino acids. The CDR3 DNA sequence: TGTGCCAGCAGCCCCGACAGGGGTCATACCTACGAGCAGTACTTC. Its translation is CASSPDRGHTYEQYF. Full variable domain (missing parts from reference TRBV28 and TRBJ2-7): DVKVTQSSRYLVKRTGEKVFLECVQDMDHENMFWYRQDPGLGLRLIYFSYDVKMKEKGDIPEGYSVSREKKERFSLILESASTNQTSMYLCASSPDRGHTYEQYFGPGTRLTVT.

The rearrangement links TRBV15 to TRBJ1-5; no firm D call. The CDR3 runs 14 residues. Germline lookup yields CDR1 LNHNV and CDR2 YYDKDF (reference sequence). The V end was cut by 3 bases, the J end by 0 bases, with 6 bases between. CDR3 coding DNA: TGTGCCACCAGCAGCGAATATAGCAATCAGCCCCAGCATTTT. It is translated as CATSSEYSNQPQHF.

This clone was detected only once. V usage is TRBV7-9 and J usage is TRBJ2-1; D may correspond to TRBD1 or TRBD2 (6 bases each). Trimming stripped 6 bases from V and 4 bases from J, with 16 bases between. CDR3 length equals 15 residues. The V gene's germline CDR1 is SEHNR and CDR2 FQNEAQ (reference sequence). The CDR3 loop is CASSREGGSYNEQFF. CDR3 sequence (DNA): TGTGCCAGCAGTCGTGAAGGGGGGTCTTACAATGAGCAGTTCTTC.

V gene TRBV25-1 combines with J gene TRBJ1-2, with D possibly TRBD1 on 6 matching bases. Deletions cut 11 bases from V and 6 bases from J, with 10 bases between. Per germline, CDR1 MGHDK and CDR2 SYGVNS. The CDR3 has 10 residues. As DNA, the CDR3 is TGTGCCGTACAGGGTAATGGCTACACCTTC. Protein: CAVQGNGYTF.

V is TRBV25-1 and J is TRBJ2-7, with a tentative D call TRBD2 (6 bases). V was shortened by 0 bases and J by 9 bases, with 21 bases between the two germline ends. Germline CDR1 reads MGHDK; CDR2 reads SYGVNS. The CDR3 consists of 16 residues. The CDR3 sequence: CASSEYTGTSPLGQYF. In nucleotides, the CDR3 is TGTGCCAGCAGTGAATATACCGGGACTTCCCCCCTAGGGCAGTACTTC.

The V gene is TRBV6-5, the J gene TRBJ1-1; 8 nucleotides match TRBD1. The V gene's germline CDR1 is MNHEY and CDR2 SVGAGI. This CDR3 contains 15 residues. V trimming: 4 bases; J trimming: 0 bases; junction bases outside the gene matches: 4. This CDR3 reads CASSLRTGMNTEAFF. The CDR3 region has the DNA TGTGCCAGCAGTTTAAGGACAGGGATGAACACTGAAGCTTTCTTT.

CDR3 in DNA: TGTGCCAGCAGTGAAGCGGGACAGGGGAAAATGAACACTGAAGCTTTCTTT. This translates into CASSEAGQGKMNTEAFF. This chain joins TRBV2 and TRBJ1-1; 10 nucleotides align to TRBD1. The CDR3 spans 17 residues. Germline trimming cut 0 bases from V and 0 bases from J; bases unmatched to any gene: 4. The germline V gene encodes CDR1 SNHLY and CDR2 FYNNEI.

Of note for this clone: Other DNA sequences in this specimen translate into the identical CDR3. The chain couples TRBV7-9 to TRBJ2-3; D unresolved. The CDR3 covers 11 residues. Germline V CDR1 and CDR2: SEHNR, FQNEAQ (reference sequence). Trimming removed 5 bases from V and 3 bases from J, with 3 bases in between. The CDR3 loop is CASSRTDTQYF. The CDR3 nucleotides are TGTGCCAGCAGCAGGACAGATACGCAGTATTTT.

The CDR3 is CASSSFPSGTGELFF. For the CDR3, the DNA is TGCGCCAGCAGCTCCTTCCCCTCGGGCACCGGGGAGCTGTTTTTT. The V gene is TRBV5-1, the J gene TRBJ2-2; D unresolved. The V end was cut by 3 bases, the J end by 4 bases, with 13 bases between. Germline CDR1 SGHRS, CDR2 YFSETQ. The CDR3 extends over 15 amino acids.

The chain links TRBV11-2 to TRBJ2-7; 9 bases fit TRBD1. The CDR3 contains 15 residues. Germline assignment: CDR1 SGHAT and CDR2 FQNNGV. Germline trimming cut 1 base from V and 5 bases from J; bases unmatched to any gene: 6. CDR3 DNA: TGTGCCAGCAGCTTAGCTCCGGGACAGGGCGACGAGCAGTACTTC. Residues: CASSLAPGQGDEQYF. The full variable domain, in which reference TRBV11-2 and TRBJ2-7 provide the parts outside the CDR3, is EAGVAQSPRYKIIEKRQSVAFWCNPISGHATLYWYQQILGQGPKLLIQFQNNGVVDDSQLPKDRFSAERLKGVDSTLKIQPAKLEDSAVYLCASSLAPGQGDEQYFGPGTRLTVT.

The CDR3 loop is CASRAGGPSETQYF. CDR3 bases: TGTGCCAGCAGGGCGGGAGGGCCCTCAGAGACCCAGTACTTC. The gene calls are TRBV6-5 and TRBJ2-5, with 9 bases fitting TRBD2. Germline trimming cut 6 bases from V and 4 bases from J; bases unmatched to any gene: 6. The length of the CDR3 is 14 residues. CDR1 MNHEY and CDR2 SVGAGI come from the germline V gene.

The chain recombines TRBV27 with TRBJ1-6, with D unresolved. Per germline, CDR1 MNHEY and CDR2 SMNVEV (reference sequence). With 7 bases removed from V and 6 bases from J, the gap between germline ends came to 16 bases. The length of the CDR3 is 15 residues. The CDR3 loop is CASTLDPGSNSPLHF. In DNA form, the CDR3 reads TGTGCCAGCACCCTAGACCCTGGGTCTAATTCACCCCTCCACTTT.

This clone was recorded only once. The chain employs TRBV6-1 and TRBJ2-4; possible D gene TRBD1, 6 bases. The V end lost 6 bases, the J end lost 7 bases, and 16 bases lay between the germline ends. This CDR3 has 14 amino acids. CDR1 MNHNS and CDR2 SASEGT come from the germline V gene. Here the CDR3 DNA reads TGTGCCAGCAGGGACCCAGGGGTGGGGAACATTCAGTACTTC. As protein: CASRDPGVGNIQYF.

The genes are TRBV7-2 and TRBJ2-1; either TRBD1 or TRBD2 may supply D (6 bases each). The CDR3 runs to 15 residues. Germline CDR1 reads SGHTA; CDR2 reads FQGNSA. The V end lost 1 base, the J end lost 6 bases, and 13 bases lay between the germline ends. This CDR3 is CASSLVGGSLNEQFF. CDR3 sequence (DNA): TGTGCCAGCAGCTTAGTAGGGGGGAGTCTCAATGAGCAGTTCTTC.

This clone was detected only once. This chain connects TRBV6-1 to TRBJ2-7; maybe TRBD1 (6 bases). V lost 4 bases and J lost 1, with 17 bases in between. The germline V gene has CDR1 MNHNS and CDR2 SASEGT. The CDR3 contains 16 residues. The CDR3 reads CASSGRLHGQSYEQYF. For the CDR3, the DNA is TGTGCCAGCAGTGGGAGGCTACACGGACAGTCCTACGAGCAGTACTTC.

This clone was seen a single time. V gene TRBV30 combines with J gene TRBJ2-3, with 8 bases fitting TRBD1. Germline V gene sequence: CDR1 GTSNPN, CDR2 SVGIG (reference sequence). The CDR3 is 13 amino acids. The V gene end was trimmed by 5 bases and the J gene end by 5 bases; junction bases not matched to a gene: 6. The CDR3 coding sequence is TGTGCCTGGGGACAGGGTTTGGGAGATACGCAGTATTTT. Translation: CAWGQGLGDTQYF.

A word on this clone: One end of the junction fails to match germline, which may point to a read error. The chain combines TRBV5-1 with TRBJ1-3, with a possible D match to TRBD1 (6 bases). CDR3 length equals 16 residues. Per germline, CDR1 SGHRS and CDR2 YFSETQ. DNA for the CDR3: TGCGCCAGCAGCTCTTCAGGGGCCCTCTCTGGAAACACCATGTATTTT. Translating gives CASSSSGALSGNTMYF.

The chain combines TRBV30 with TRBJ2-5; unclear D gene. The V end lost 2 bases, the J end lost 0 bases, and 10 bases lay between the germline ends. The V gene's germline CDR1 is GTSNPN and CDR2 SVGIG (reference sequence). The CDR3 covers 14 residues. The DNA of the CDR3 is TGTGCCTGGAGTTCGAAACTCTACCAAGAGACCCAGTACTTC. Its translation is CAWSSKLYQETQYF.

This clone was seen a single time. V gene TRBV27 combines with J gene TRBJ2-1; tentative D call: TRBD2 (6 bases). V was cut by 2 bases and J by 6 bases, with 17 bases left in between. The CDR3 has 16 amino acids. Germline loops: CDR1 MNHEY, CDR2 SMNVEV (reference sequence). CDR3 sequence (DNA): TGTGCCAGCAGTTTAACCTACGGGAGCATCGGCAATGAGCAGTTCTTC. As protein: CASSLTYGSIGNEQFF.

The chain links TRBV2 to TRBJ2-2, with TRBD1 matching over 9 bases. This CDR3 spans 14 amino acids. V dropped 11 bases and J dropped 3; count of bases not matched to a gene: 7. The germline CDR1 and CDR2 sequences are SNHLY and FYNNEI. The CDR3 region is CAANRGPDTGELFF. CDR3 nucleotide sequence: TGTGCCGCAAACAGGGGGCCGGACACCGGGGAGCTGTTTTTT.